These T cell receptor beta chains were read from a single sample in a study of T cells in Graves' hyperthyroidism and ophthalmopathy. Each CDR3 protein gets one entry after TCRdb re-called the multiplex PCR reads with MiXCR. The table shows roughly 660,000 distinct CDR3 sequences, with roughly a sixth occurring only once. Sequences were obtained from blood. The receptors were gathered from a man in his fifties with Graves' hyperthyroidism. CDR3s include the opening cysteine and the closing phenylalanine or tryptophan. Fields, in order: V gene, J gene, D gene, clone size, CDR3 DNA, CDR3 protein. A D gene is named only where the DNA matches it firmly. Some rows have no size entry. The others give once, few or many, or a class for an expanded clone.

>TRBV24-1|TRBJ2-2|TRBD2|-
TGTGCCACCAGTGATTCGACTAGCGGGATTGCCGGGGAGCTGTTTTTT
CATSDSTSGIAGELFF
>TRBV3-1|TRBJ2-2|-|many
TGTGCCAGCACTGAAAGGGGCAACACCGGGGAGCTGTTTTTT
CASTERGNTGELFF
>TRBV6-1|TRBJ2-1|-|few
TGTGCCAGCAGCCCTCAGGGCAGCAGCTCCTACAATGAGCAGTTCTTC
CASSPQGSSSYNEQFF
>TRBV27|TRBJ2-3|-|many
TGTGCCAGCAGTTTATCCCCTCTAGCTGATACGCAGTATTTT
CASSLSPLADTQYF
>TRBV20-1|TRBJ2-1|TRBD2|many
TGCAGTGCTAGGGGGTATTCTCGAGGGGCTAGCGGATACAATGAGCAGTTCTTC
CSARGYSRGASGYNEQFF
>TRBV5-1|TRBJ2-6|-|-
TGTGCCAGCAGCGGGGGACAGGTCACCGGGGCCAACGTCCTGACTTTC
CASSGGQVTGANVLTF
>TRBV2|TRBJ2-1|TRBD2|many
TGTGCCAGCAGACTAGCGGGAGGGCCTTACAATGAGCAGTTCTTC
CASRLAGGPYNEQFF
>TRBV19|TRBJ2-2|TRBD1|few
TGTGCCAGTAGTTTCGGGACAGGGTCGACCGGGGAGCTGTTTTTT
CASSFGTGSTGELFF
>TRBV20-1|TRBJ2-1|TRBD2|-
TGCAGTGCTAGAAATCAGCGGGAGAGCTCCTACAATGAGCAGTTCTTC
CSARNQRESSYNEQFF
>TRBV20-1|TRBJ2-1|TRBD2|few
TGCAGTGCTATCACTAGCGGGTTCTCCTACAATGAGCAGTTCTTC
CSAITSGFSYNEQFF
>TRBV28|TRBJ1-4|-|many
TGTGCCAGCAGACTATTCCAGGGTGCGGCTAATGAAAAACTGTTTTTT
CASRLFQGAANEKLFF
>TRBV11-2|TRBJ2-1|-|many
TGTGCCAGCAGCCGTGGGGCGGAATCCTACAATGAGCAGTTCTTC
CASSRGAESYNEQFF
>TRBV3-1|TRBJ2-3|-|many
TGTGCCAGCAGCCTCCCTGCTAGCACAGATACGCAGTATTTT
CASSLPASTDTQYF
>TRBV29-1|TRBJ1-2|-|-
TGCAGCGTTGATGGCAGGCTTTTTCGAGGGGGCTACACCTTC
CSVDGRLFRGGYTF
>TRBV20-1|TRBJ2-1|TRBD2|many
TGCAGTGCTAAGGAGCGGGAGTACTACAATGAGCAGTTCTTC
CSAKEREYYNEQFF
>TRBV9|TRBJ2-7|TRBD1|-
TGTGCCAGCAGCACCGGGACAGGGGAGGTGTACGAGCAGTACTTC
CASSTGTGEVYEQYF
>TRBV29-1|TRBJ1-1|TRBD1|many
TGCAGCGTCCGACCGGACAGGGAGAACACTGAAGCTTTCTTT
CSVRPDRENTEAFF
>TRBV2|TRBJ2-1|TRBD2|many
TGTGCCAGCAGTGTGGCGCCTAGCGGATACAATGAGCAGTTCTTC
CASSVAPSGYNEQFF
>TRBV20-1|TRBJ2-7|TRBD2|once
TGCAGTGCTATTCAAGGACTAGCGGGAGGAGGCTCCTACGAGCAGTACTTC
CSAIQGLAGGGSYEQYF
>TRBV5-1|TRBJ2-7|-|few
TGCGCCAGCAGCCCCAACCCCGGGACCCAGAATGCTTACGAGCAGTACTTC
CASSPNPGTQNAYEQYF
>TRBV29-1|TRBJ2-1|TRBD2|many
TGCAGCGTGGAGACTAGCGGGACGTGGAATGAGCAGTTCTTC
CSVETSGTWNEQFF
>TRBV18|TRBJ2-1|-|-
TGTGCCAGCTCACCACCGGTCAGGCAGGGGAATGCGCAGTTCTTC
CASSPPVRQGNAQFF
>TRBV5-1|TRBJ2-5|TRBD1|many
TGCGCCAGCAGCTTGATCGGGACAGGGGTGGGGGAGACCCAGTACTTC
CASSLIGTGVGETQYF
>TRBV5-1|TRBJ2-7|TRBD2|many
TGCGCCAGCAGGGCGGGAGGTGAGCAGTACTTC
CASRAGGEQYF
>TRBV4-3|TRBJ2-5|TRBD1|-
TGCGCCAGCAGCCAAGATCTCTGGGGACAGGGTTCCCAGACCCAGTACTTC
CASSQDLWGQGSQTQYF
>TRBV3-1|TRBJ2-7|-|-
TGTGCCAGCAGCCACACGATGTCTTACGAGCAGTACTTC
CASSHTMSYEQYF
>TRBV24-1|TRBJ2-1|TRBD2|-
TGTGCCACCAGTCCTCGATCCGCGGGAGGAGGGACTGAGCAGTTCTTC
CATSPRSAGGGTEQFF
>TRBV6-2/TRBV6-3|TRBJ1-1|-|few
TGTGCCAGCAACGGCCCATTCACTGAAGCTTTCTTT
CASNGPFTEAFF
>TRBV6-2/TRBV6-3|TRBJ2-3|TRBD1|-
TGTGCCAGCAGATACGTCAGGGGGAAGGCAGATACGCAGTATTTT
CASRYVRGKADTQYF
>TRBV20-1|TRBJ1-1|-|many
TGCAGTGCTAGTTGGGGAACTGAAGCTTTCTTT
CSASWGTEAFF
>TRBV28|TRBJ2-7|-|many
TGTGCCAGCAGTTTATTTCCAGGGAAAGGCGAGCAGTACTTC
CASSLFPGKGEQYF
>TRBV28|TRBJ2-7|TRBD1|many
TGTGCCAGCAGTTTCATGGTGGGACAGGGGGCGGGAGAGCAGTACTTC
CASSFMVGQGAGEQYF
>TRBV11-2|TRBJ2-3|-|many
TGTGCCAGCAGCTTGGCTGACGGATTCTTCACAGATACGCAGTATTTT
CASSLADGFFTDTQYF
>TRBV28|TRBJ1-5|TRBD1|-
TGTGCCAGCAGGGTGACAGGGGGTGAGAATCAGCCCCAGCATTTT
CASRVTGGENQPQHF
>TRBV6-1|TRBJ2-5|-|-
TGTGCCAGCAGCCTCGGGACCCGTTGGGAGACCCAGTACTTC
CASSLGTRWETQYF
>TRBV20-1|TRBJ1-1|-|-
TGCAGTTCACGGAGGACCCCGAACACTGAAGCTTTCTTT
CSSRRTPNTEAFF
>TRBV28|TRBJ2-2|-|-
TGTGCCAGCAGTTTAAGGGGGGCTATGAACACTGGGGAGCTGTTTTTT
CASSLRGAMNTGELFF
>TRBV19|TRBJ2-1|TRBD2|many
TGTGCCAGTAGTAGGGAGGGACTAGTTTACAATGAGCAGTTCTTC
CASSREGLVYNEQFF
>TRBV30|TRBJ2-7|TRBD1|few
TGTGCCTGGAGTGTCGGGGCAGGGGGCGCTTCCTTGTCCTACGAGCAGTACTTC
CAWSVGAGGASLSYEQYF
>TRBV4-2|TRBJ1-5|-|-
TGTGCCAGCAGCCAAGATGTTTGGGGAAGCAATCAGCCCCAGCATTTT
CASSQDVWGSNQPQHF
>TRBV9|TRBJ2-1|TRBD2|few
TGTGCCAGCACCCAGCACCAAGCGGGAGTCAATGAGCAGTTCTTC
CASTQHQAGVNEQFF
>TRBV19|TRBJ2-5|TRBD1|few
TGTGCCAGTAGACGGACGCTCCTTAGGGGGCACCAAGAGACCCAGTACTTC
CASRRTLLRGHQETQYF
>TRBV19|TRBJ1-5|-|few
TGTGCCAGTAGGATACAGTTGCTGAGCAATCAGCCCCAGCATTTT
CASRIQLLSNQPQHF
>TRBV19|TRBJ1-4|-|-
TGTGCCAGTAGACCAAACAGTGCAACTAATGAAAAACTGTTTTTT
CASRPNSATNEKLFF
>TRBV20-1|TRBJ2-1|TRBD2|many
TGCAGTGCTAGAGATCCCGCCCTGGGACTAGCGGGAGATTACAATGAGCAGTTCTTC
CSARDPALGLAGDYNEQFF
>TRBV7-9|TRBJ2-1|TRBD1|many
TGTGCCAGCACAGGACAGGGGGCGGCCTACAATGAGCAGTTCTTC
CASTGQGAAYNEQFF
>TRBV11-2|TRBJ2-1|-|many
TGTGCCAGCAGCCCCCACTTCATTGAGCAGTTCTTC
CASSPHFIEQFF
>TRBV6-5|TRBJ1-5|-|few
TGTGCCAGCAGTTATTCGCAGGGCAATCAGCCCCAGCATTTT
CASSYSQGNQPQHF
>TRBV6-4|TRBJ2-1|TRBD2|-
TGTGCCAGCAGTGCACTAGCGGGAGAGATAAGGAATGAGCAGTTCTTC
CASSALAGEIRNEQFF
>TRBV20-1|TRBJ2-4|TRBD2|many
TGCAGTGCTAGTACCCTAGCGGAAGCCAAAAACATTCAGTACTTC
CSASTLAEAKNIQYF
>TRBV25-1|TRBJ2-4|TRBD2|few
TGTGCCAGCAGCCGACTAGCGGGAGAAGGTGACATTCAGTACTTC
CASSRLAGEGDIQYF
>TRBV20-1|TRBJ2-3|-|many
TGCAGTGCGCAAGGGGGGAGCCGGAGGAGTACAGATACGCAGTATTTT
CSAQGGSRRSTDTQYF
>TRBV18|TRBJ1-4|-|few
TGTGCCAGCTCACCAAGACAGAGCATGGATGAAAAACTGTTTTTT
CASSPRQSMDEKLFF